This entry is about one TCR beta chain. Its specificity is unknown. The same CDR3 can be traced to other DNA sequences in this sample. Some 30,000 T cell genomes, or roughly 200 ng DNA, went into the sorted-subset replicate PCRs. TCRdb's copy holds only in-frame clones and misses some; the assay was immunoSEQ multiplex PCR. The data contain around 1.4 million clones, 98% of them singletons. The data originate from a study of shared clonotypes between healthy human individuals. Overall study context: Each donor had three CD4 naive, three CD4 memory, two CD8 naive and one CD8 memory plate. Study-wide findings and caveats: Measured sharing among donors was expected to vary with sequencing depth. Limitation of the genetic and exposure-history diversity represented came from the few donors.

Source material: naive CD4+ T cells sorted from blood. The subset was: CD45RA+ positively selected. The TCR comes from a man aged 25 to 40 in good health.

For the CDR3, the DNA is TGCGCCAGCAGCTCGACCGGGACAACCTACAATGAGCAGTTCTTC. It encodes CASSSTGTTYNEQFF. V is TRBV5-1 and J is TRBJ2-1, with a tentative D call TRBD1 (6 bases). CDR3 length: 15 residues. V was trimmed by 3 bases and J by 2 bases, leaving 12 bases between them. CDR1 and CDR2 from the germline V gene are SGHRS and YFSETQ.